Each of the 6 T cell receptor beta chains below was sequenced from the same sample in a study of cytomegalovirus exposure and HLA in healthy donors (dated by TCRdb to about 2017). Libraries were prepared through the immunoSEQ multiplex PCR assay. The multiplex PCR relied on a mix of 60 forward primers for TCR Vbeta segments and 13 reverse primers for TCR Jbeta segments. The source is immuneACCESS, and TCRdb retained only in-frame sequences with V and J called. Part of the clones is not carried over; for the studies checked, unresolved V genes explain less than half of this, and the remainder is unexplained. The sample data list some 150,000 clones, and approximately 79% of these were observed just once. 6% to 6.5% of the sample is in the top ten clones. The sample comprised PBMCs. The receptors stem from a man between 45 and 60 years old in good health and CMV-seropositive.

The gene calls are TRBV10-3 and TRBJ1-1; D uncertain. Germline V gene lookup returns CDR1 ENHRY and CDR2 SYGVKD. V was pared by 0 bases and J by 4 bases, with 3 bases between. The CDR3 length is 12 residues. CDR3 protein: CAISESSTEAFF. CDR3 coding DNA: TGTGCCATCAGTGAGTCGAGCACTGAAGCTTTCTTT.

The J gene is TRBJ2-2, the V gene TRBV10-2, with D possibly matching TRBD1 (6 bases). Looked up from germline, CDR1 is WSHSY and CDR2 is SAAADI. The CDR3 contains 15 residues. Trimming stripped 8 bases from V and 2 bases from J, with 15 bases between. The CDR3 nucleotides read TGCGCCAGCCGGGTGGGACAATTTAACACCGGGGAGCTGTTTTTT. Its protein is CASRVGQFNTGELFF.

The CDR3 DNA follows: TGTGCCAGCAGTGCCGGGGGAGGCTATGGCTACACCTTC. Translating it yields CASSAGGGYGYTF. This chain joins TRBV6-1 and TRBJ1-2; a possible D gene is TRBD1 (5 bases). The CDR3 length is 13 residues. Germline values: CDR1 MNHNS, CDR2 SASEGT. V lost 4 bases and J lost 4, with 10 bases in between.

This clone occurred a few times. CDR3 DNA sequence: TGTGCCAGCAGCCAAGGAACTAGCGGGGATTACGAGCAGTACTTC. Its protein is CASSQGTSGDYEQYF. The chain joins TRBV4-2 to TRBJ2-7, with 10 nucleotides matching TRBD2. V lost 1 base and J lost 4; bases outside the gene matches: 4. This CDR3 spans 15 amino acids. The germline V gene has CDR1 LGHNA and CDR2 YNFKEQ.

This clone was counted once. The chain employs TRBV29-1 and TRBJ2-3; D gene uncertain. CDR3 size: 12 residues. The V gene lost 6 bases and the J gene lost 1 base, with 8 bases spanning the gap. The germline gives CDR1 SQVTM, CDR2 ANQGSEA. CDR3 in DNA: TGCAGCGTGTCCACAGGCACAGATACGCAGTATTTT. This gives the protein CSVSTGTDTQYF.

The chain links TRBV2 to TRBJ1-5; 8 bases map to TRBD1. This CDR3 is built from 14 residues. Unmatched junction bases numbered 6, after V lost 5 bases and J lost 6 bases. The V gene's germline CDR1 is SNHLY and CDR2 FYNNEI. In nucleotides, the CDR3 is TGTGCCAGCAGTTCCCAGGGGGCTCGTCAGCCCCAGCATTTT. It yields the protein CASSSQGARQPQHF. Full variable domain (missing parts from reference TRBV2 and TRBJ1-5): EPEVTQTPSHQVTQMGQEVILRCVPISNHLYFYWYRQILGQKVEFLVSFYNNEISEKSEIFDDQFSVERPDGSNFTLKIRSTKLEDSAMYFCASSSQGARQPQHFGDGTRLSIL.